Below, 19 T cell receptor beta chains from the same sample are listed, as sequenced in a study of T cell responses to AZD1222 COVID-19 vaccine. Some clones are missing from TCRdb's copy, which holds only in-frame ones; the method was immunoSEQ multiplex PCR. There are about 140,000 clones in the sample; 80% to 90% occur only once, and more than 7% lies in the top ten. The specimen was peripheral blood, collected on day 0 of AZD1222 vaccination. These receptors all stem from an adult in good health.

This chain uses TRBV6-5 with TRBJ1-5, with D unclear. The CDR3 length is 13 residues. Trimming took off 6 bases at V and 3 bases at J, with 9 bases between the two ends. Germline CDR1 reads MNHEY; CDR2 reads SVGAGI. The CDR3 DNA sequence: TGTGCCAGCAGCCGGGAAGTCAATCAGCCCCAGCATTTT. Its protein product is CASSREVNQPQHF.

The chain couples TRBV4-1 to TRBJ2-2; 7 nucleotides match TRBD2. The CDR3 is 16 amino acids. The ends lost 5 bases at V and 0 bases at J; junction bases unmatched: 6. Germline V lookup: CDR1 MGHRA, CDR2 YSYEKL. The CDR3 reads CASSSWEGTNTGELFF. DNA of the CDR3: TGCGCCAGCAGCTCATGGGAGGGGACGAACACCGGGGAGCTGTTTTTT.

This chain uses TRBV6-5 with TRBJ2-5; D is possibly TRBD2 (5 bases). CDR1 and CDR2 (germline): MNHEY, SVGAGI. The CDR3 spans 15 residues. V lost 2 bases to trimming and J lost 5 bases, with 15 bases between them. Here the CDR3 reads CASSYGGEMGETQYF. The CDR3 nucleotides are TGTGCCAGCAGTTACGGTGGGGAGATGGGGGAGACCCAGTACTTC.

This clone has a handful of counts. The chain couples TRBV7-9 to TRBJ1-2, with 7 bases aligning to TRBD1. V was pared by 10 bases and J by 5 bases, with 13 bases of the junction left unmatched. This CDR3 has 14 amino acids. Per the germline V gene, CDR1 is SEHNR and CDR2 is FQNEAQ (reference sequence). In DNA form, the CDR3 reads TGTGCCACCACAGGGGACACGATCGAGTATGGCTACACCTTC. Amino acid sequence: CATTGDTIEYGYTF.

This chain links TRBV27 with TRBJ2-7; D tentatively reads TRBD1 or TRBD2 (7 bases each). This CDR3 region has 16 residues. Per germline, CDR1 MNHEY and CDR2 SMNVEV (reference sequence). Trimming cost V 6 bases and J 3 bases, with 21 bases left between them. The CDR3 sequence: CASRGGHRGNFYEQYF. CDR3 nucleotide sequence: TGTGCCAGCAGGGGGGGGCACAGGGGAAACTTCTACGAGCAGTACTTC.

In this sample, this clone turned up a few times. This rearrangement joins TRBV27 to TRBJ1-5, with D hard to call. This CDR3 has 16 residues. Germline CDR1 reads MNHEY; CDR2 reads SMNVEV (reference sequence). The ends were cut back, 3 bases at V and 3 bases at J, with 15 bases in the middle. The CDR3 loop is CASSFLPPTVNQPQHF. The CDR3 DNA follows: TGTGCCAGCAGTTTCCTACCCCCCACAGTCAATCAGCCCCAGCATTTT.

The chain has TRBV28 and TRBJ1-5, with a tentative D call TRBD1 (6 bases). Germline values: CDR1 MDHEN, CDR2 SYDVKM. V gave up 3 bases and J gave up 4 bases, with 19 bases separating them. The CDR3 covers 17 residues. CDR3 in amino acids: CASSFRPVGQGNQPQHF. The CDR3 DNA sequence: TGTGCCAGCAGTTTTCGGCCAGTGGGGCAGGGGAATCAGCCCCAGCATTTT.

This clone was counted once. The chain is built from TRBV10-3 and TRBJ2-1; 9 bases agree with TRBD2. This CDR3 is built from 18 residues. The V gene's germline CDR1 is ENHRY and CDR2 SYGVKD. Losses at the gene ends were 7 bases for V and 1 base for J; bases not matched to a gene: 14. CDR3 in amino acids: CAITSEVAGVGSYNEQFF. In DNA form, the CDR3 reads TGTGCCATCACTAGTGAAGTAGCGGGAGTGGGGTCCTACAATGAGCAGTTCTTC.

This chain links TRBV6-6 with TRBJ1-5; no clear D gene. Germline V CDR1 and CDR2: MNHNY, SVGAGI (reference sequence). Trimming stripped 3 bases from V and 4 bases from J, with 10 bases between. The CDR3 extends over 14 amino acids. CDR3 protein: CASSYQGVNQPQHF. CDR3 bases: TGTGCCAGCAGTTATCAAGGAGTAAATCAGCCCCAGCATTTT.

The chain combines TRBV4-1 with TRBJ2-1; TRBD2 agrees at 7 bases. Germline V gives CDR1 MGHRA, CDR2 YSYEKL. V was clipped by 6 bases and J by 2 bases; unmatched bases: 13. The CDR3 covers 17 residues. CDR3 coding DNA: TGCGCCAGCAGGAGTCTGCTCGGGAGGCTTCCCTACAATGAGCAGTTCTTC. It encodes CASRSLLGRLPYNEQFF.

The table lists this clone with a few counts. The rearrangement uses TRBV11-2 and TRBJ2-7; 10 bases match TRBD2. Germline V gene lookup returns CDR1 SGHAT and CDR2 FQNNGV. The CDR3 totals 15 residues. Trimming cost V 4 bases and J 0 bases; bases outside gene matches: 3. In DNA form, the CDR3 reads TGTGCCAGCAGCTATAGCGGGGGGACCTCCTACGAGCAGTACTTC. This sequence encodes CASSYSGGTSYEQYF.

The V gene is TRBV27, the J gene TRBJ2-3; the D is unclear. Germline values: CDR1 MNHEY, CDR2 SMNVEV (reference sequence). The V end was cut by 1 base, the J end by 4 bases, with 9 bases between. The CDR3 runs 14 residues. CDR3 bases: TGTGCCAGCAGTTTATTTGCTAGTCCAGATACGCAGTATTTT. It translates to CASSLFASPDTQYF.

This clone was detected a few times. The chain links TRBV12-3 or TRBV12-4 to TRBJ1-1, with 11 bases aligning to TRBD1. Trimming took 4 bases from V and 11 from J; bases not matched to a gene: 3. The CDR3 totals 12 residues. CDR3 residues: CASSSGTGGAFF. CDR3 in DNA: TGTGCCAGCAGTTCCGGGACAGGGGGGGCTTTCTTT.

This chain links TRBV3-1 (or the pseudogene TRBV3-2) with TRBJ2-3; no clear D. Between the trimmed V and J ends, which lost 4 bases and 6 bases, there was a span of 14 bases. The CDR3 has 14 amino acids. Per the germline V gene, CDR1 is LGHDT and CDR2 is YNNKEL (reference sequence). The CDR3 coding sequence is TGTGCCAGCAGCCCCTCAGCTTCGGGCGATACGCAGTATTTT. Translated: CASSPSASGDTQYF.

The V and J genes are TRBV4-1 and TRBJ2-3, with 12 nucleotides matching TRBD2. CDR3 length: 15 amino acids. The germline V gene has CDR1 MGHRA and CDR2 YSYEKL. This chain's CDR3 is CPPRRLAGEGDTQYF. The DNA of the CDR3 is TGCCCCCCCCGCCGACTAGCGGGAGAGGGAGATACGCAGTATTTT.

V and J are TRBV4-1 and TRBJ2-5; 7 nucleotides line up with TRBD2. V shed 4 bases and J 4 bases; nucleotides not matched to a gene: 12. Looked up from germline, CDR1 is MGHRA and CDR2 is YSYEKL. The CDR3 consists of 16 residues. CDR3 bases: TGCGCCAGCAGCCTTAGGCGGGAGCTGGGAGGAGAGACCCAGTACTTC. Amino acid sequence: CASSLRRELGGETQYF.

The chain uses TRBV27 and TRBJ2-7; TRBD1 or TRBD2 may be the D gene (8 bases each). The CDR3 is made up of 15 amino acids. CDR1 MNHEY and CDR2 SMNVEV come from the germline V gene (reference sequence). V shed 7 bases and J shed 4 bases, with 20 bases lying between them. CDR3: CASTISGGGGYEQYF. As DNA, the CDR3 is TGTGCCAGCACCATTTCAGGGGGCGGGGGGTACGAGCAGTACTTC.

The chain links TRBV5-5 to TRBJ2-3; 7 bases align to TRBD2. CDR3 length: 15 residues. The trim removed 1 base at V and 2 bases at J, leaving 4 bases unmatched. The germline gives CDR1 SGHKS, CDR2 YYEKEE (reference sequence). The CDR3 is CASSLTAGLTDTQYF. CDR3 coding DNA: TGTGCCAGCAGCTTGACAGCGGGGCTCACAGATACGCAGTATTTT.

J is TRBJ2-3 and V is TRBV6-4; D perhaps matches TRBD2 (5 bases). This CDR3 has 15 residues. V was trimmed by 2 bases and J by 2 bases, leaving 11 bases between them. CDR1 MRHNA and CDR2 SNTAGT come from the germline V gene. The CDR3 protein is CASSDIGGSTDTQYF. CDR3 nucleotides: TGTGCCAGCAGTGACATTGGAGGATCCACAGATACGCAGTATTTT.